The T cell receptor beta chain under discussion was sequenced for a study of blood T cells in healthy people across ages. Study-level points and caveats: Long-lived donors exceeded aged donors in naive CD4+ cells and diversity. Per million T cells, TCR beta diversity dropped roughly linearly as age increased.

The second PCR ran roughly 6 to 12 cycles with a sample-barcoded 5' primer and J-beta primers. MiXCR, run by TCRdb on the 5' RACE reads, gives a single entry per CDR3 protein. Among under 950,000 distinct CDR3 sequences listed, 22% were seen once. This clonotype showed up many times. Its target is unknown. Germline values: CDR1 SGHTA, CDR2 FQGNSA. The CDR3 has 13 amino acids. V was shortened by 4 bases and J by 5 bases, with 9 bases between the two germline ends. In each sample, at least 6 million PBMCs were isolated. The sequencing input was blood. The gene calls are TRBV7-2 and TRBJ1-5, with D uncertain. The clonotype comes from a man aged 65-85 years in good health. CDR3 nucleotide sequence: TGTGCCAGCAGCTCCGCGGTCCATCAGCCCCAGCATTTT. Its translation: CASSSAVHQPQHF.